A single sample gave rise to the 3 T cell receptor beta chains below, sequenced in a study of metastatic and nonmetastatic thyroid tumors. TCRdb re-called the PCR reads via MiXCR. The sample holds 22,000 or so clones, 9.5% to 13% seen once. There were no patients who had received any treatment before thyroid surgery. The sequencing sample was made of blood. All receptors come from a female donor with papillary thyroid cancer or a benign thyroid nodule (not recorded which). Some clones in this sample may be carry-over from other donors' samples.

In its sample, this clone is medium-sized. The V call is TRBV28, the J call TRBJ2-7; a weak D match, TRBD1 (5 bases). Trimming cost V 6 bases and J 4 bases, with 10 bases left between them. The CDR3 is 12 residues long. Per germline, CDR1 MDHEN and CDR2 SYDVKM. CDR3 in amino acids: CASRDHRYEQYF. The CDR3 nucleotides read TGTGCCAGCAGGGACCACAGGTACGAGCAGTACTTC.

Comment on this clone: This may stem from a read error, because a much larger clone lies one nucleotide away. The same CDR3 also results from other DNA sequences found in this sample. The chain combines TRBV11-2 with TRBJ2-5, with D possibly being TRBD2 (5 bases). CDR3 size: 13 residues. CDR1 is SGHAT, CDR2 FQNNGV, per germline. The V end was cut by 5 bases, the J end by 5 bases, with 12 bases between. CDR3 loop: CASSPSNQETQYF. The DNA of the CDR3 is TGTGCCAGCAGCCCTAGCAATCAGGAGACCCAGTACTTC.

There are many counts of this clone. The chain uses TRBV18 and TRBJ1-1; unclear D gene. The CDR3 runs 13 residues. V lost 6 bases to trimming and J lost 7 bases, with 15 bases between them. Germline CDR1 KGHSH, CDR2 LQKENI. DNA for the CDR3: TGTGCCAGCTCGTCCCAAAGGTTGGGTGAAGCTTTCTTT. Translated, it gives CASSSQRLGEAFF.